Listed below are T cell receptor beta chains from one sample, sequenced in a study of T cell responses to AZD1222 COVID-19 vaccine. Some clones are missing from TCRdb's copy, which holds only in-frame ones; the method was immunoSEQ multiplex PCR. The sample has some 94,000 clones, around 90% seen once. The sample was peripheral blood, taken on day 0 of AZD1222 vaccination. The receptors stem from an adult in good health. The CDR3 runs from the conserved cysteine through the conserved F or W. A D gene is named only where the DNA matches it firmly. A row's size may be missing; if present it is once, few, many or a size class.

cdr3_nt	cdr3_aa	d_call	j_call	clone_size	v_call
TGTGCCAGCAGCCTACTCGGGACAGGGAACACTGAAGCTTTCTTT	CASSLLGTGNTEAFF	TRBD1	TRBJ1-1	-	TRBV7-9
TGTGCCTCTAAACACCTGAACACTGAAGCTTTCTTT	CASKHLNTEAFF	-	TRBJ1-1	-	TRBV30
TGTGCCAGCAGCTGGTCCTCCGTTATCGAGCAGTACTTC	CASSWSSVIEQYF	-	TRBJ2-7	-	TRBV28
TGTGCCAGCAGTTACTCGAAGGGGTCTAATGAAAAACTGTTTTTT	CASSYSKGSNEKLFF	-	TRBJ1-4	-	TRBV6-6
TGTGCCAGCAGCTTAAGTCGGATTTACGAGCAGTACTTC	CASSLSRIYEQYF	-	TRBJ2-7	-	TRBV7-2
TGTGCCAGCAGTGAAGCTTCAGGGAACCTTTTTTACGAGCAGTACTTC	CASSEASGNLFYEQYF	-	TRBJ2-7	-	TRBV2
TGTGCCAGTAGTGTACAGGGTTCGGGCTATGGCTACACCTTC	CASSVQGSGYGYTF	-	TRBJ1-2	-	TRBV19
TGTGCCATCGGACAGCCTAAAAATCAGCCCCAGCATTTT	CAIGQPKNQPQHF	-	TRBJ1-5	-	TRBV10-3
TGTGCCAGCAGCGTTGAACAGGGAATAAATCAGCCCCAGCATTTT	CASSVEQGINQPQHF	-	TRBJ1-5	-	TRBV9
TGTGCCAGCAGCTTTAGTGACACCTCAACTCCGTCCTATGGCTACACCTTC	CASSFSDTSTPSYGYTF	-	TRBJ1-2	-	TRBV5-6
TGTGCCAGCAGCGTAGCACAGAGCTCCTACAATGAGCAGTTCTTC	CASSVAQSSYNEQFF	-	TRBJ2-1	-	TRBV9
TGTGCCAGCGCCCTTTACAATGAGCAGTTCTTC	CASALYNEQFF	-	TRBJ2-1	once	TRBV3-1/TRBV3-2
TGTGCCACCTCGAAGGGGCGGGAGACCGTCGATGAGCAGTTCTTC	CATSKGRETVDEQFF	TRBD2	TRBJ2-1	-	TRBV19
TGTGCCAGCAGTGACCTACAGGGTGACAATCAGCCCCAGCATTTT	CASSDLQGDNQPQHF	-	TRBJ1-5	-	TRBV27
TGTGCCAGCAGCCTTAGGACTAGAGGCACAGATACGCAGTATTTT	CASSLRTRGTDTQYF	TRBD2	TRBJ2-3	-	TRBV3-1/TRBV3-2
TGCGCCAGCAGCCAGCCAGGTGGATCTGGGGCCAACGTCCTGACTTTC	CASSQPGGSGANVLTF	-	TRBJ2-6	-	TRBV4-1
TGTGCCAGCAGTTACTCGAAGGGGGGCGGAGAGACCCAGTACTTC	CASSYSKGGGETQYF	-	TRBJ2-5	-	TRBV6-5
TGTGCCAGCAGTCCCGCTCCGGGACAGGGGGCGCGAGCTTTCTTT	CASSPAPGQGARAFF	TRBD1	TRBJ1-1	-	TRBV28
TGTGCCTGGAGTGTGGGGACAGTAACCTATGGCTACACCTTC	CAWSVGTVTYGYTF	TRBD1	TRBJ1-2	-	TRBV30
TGTGCCAGCAGCCTCAGCCAAGGGAGCGCCGGGGAGCTGTTTTTT	CASSLSQGSAGELFF	-	TRBJ2-2	-	TRBV6-2/TRBV6-3
TGTGCCAGCAGCCAAGAATGGGACACCGGGGAGCTGTTTTTT	CASSQEWDTGELFF	-	TRBJ2-2	-	TRBV4-2
TGTGCCAGTAGTATAGTGCCCGGGACCTATAATTCACCCCTCCACTTT	CASSIVPGTYNSPLHF	-	TRBJ1-6	-	TRBV19
TGTGCCAGCAGCCCGCGGGGGGTAAGGGACACTGAAGCTTTCTTT	CASSPRGVRDTEAFF	-	TRBJ1-1	-	TRBV7-6
TGTGCCAGCAATCTCCAGGGGGCGCACACTGAAGCTTTCTTT	CASNLQGAHTEAFF	TRBD1	TRBJ1-1	-	TRBV6-5
TGTGCCAGCAGCCCCAGGAAGGCCTACGAGCAGTACTTC	CASSPRKAYEQYF	-	TRBJ2-7	-	TRBV6-5
TGTGCCATCAGTGATTCGTCGGCAGGGACTAATGAAAAACTGTTTTTT	CAISDSSAGTNEKLFF	-	TRBJ1-4	-	TRBV10-3
TGTGCCAGTAGATCCGCCTCTGAAGCTTTCTTT	CASRSASEAFF	-	TRBJ1-1	-	TRBV19
TGTGCCTGGGACGGCCGGAGAAATGAGCAGTTCTTC	CAWDGRRNEQFF	-	TRBJ2-1	-	TRBV30
TGTGCCAGCAGCCCCCCGCCCTTGCAGAACACTGAAGCTTTCTTT	CASSPPPLQNTEAFF	-	TRBJ1-1	-	TRBV7-2
TGTGCCAGCAGCCCTCGGACCGACGGGAGATTTACCAACATTCAGTACTTC	CASSPRTDGRFTNIQYF	-	TRBJ2-4	-	TRBV3-1/TRBV3-2
TGTGCCAGCAGCCAATCGGGGGGGCCCTCCCAAGAGACCCAGTACTTC	CASSQSGGPSQETQYF	-	TRBJ2-5	-	TRBV16
TGTGCCAGCAGCTTACCGGGACTTACCCACAATGAGCAGTTCTTC	CASSLPGLTHNEQFF	-	TRBJ2-1	-	TRBV7-9